This T cell receptor (beta chain) was obtained from a study of blood T cell repertoires in COVID-19. Across the whole study: Sites across the United States, Italy and Spain contributed samples from acute and convalescent COVID-19. Sample material is recorded as cDNA or gDNA derived from T cells, B-cell-depleted T cells, or PBMCs.

The germline V gene has CDR1 MNHEY and CDR2 SVGAGI. The CDR3 loop spans 14 amino acids. After removal of 6 bases from V and 7 bases from J, the junction contained 6 bases not matched to a gene. Original handling: It was from reference gene primer amplification that nucleated cell counts were estimated. The repertoire was sequenced with immunoSEQ multiplex PCR; TCRdb's copy has only in-frame clones and lacks some. That table supplies the V and J calls and clone size; D and trimming were determined from the DNA. The sample shows around 200,000 clones, over 75% of them seen only once. The chain uses TRBV6-5 and TRBJ1-6; TRBD1 matches at 7 bases. This receptor was obtained from a man between 40 and 49 years old with active or convalescent COVID-19. Source material: peripheral blood. The CDR3 reads CASRKTGTNSPLHF. The CDR3 coding sequence is TGTGCCAGCAGAAAGACAGGGACCAATTCACCCCTCCACTTT.